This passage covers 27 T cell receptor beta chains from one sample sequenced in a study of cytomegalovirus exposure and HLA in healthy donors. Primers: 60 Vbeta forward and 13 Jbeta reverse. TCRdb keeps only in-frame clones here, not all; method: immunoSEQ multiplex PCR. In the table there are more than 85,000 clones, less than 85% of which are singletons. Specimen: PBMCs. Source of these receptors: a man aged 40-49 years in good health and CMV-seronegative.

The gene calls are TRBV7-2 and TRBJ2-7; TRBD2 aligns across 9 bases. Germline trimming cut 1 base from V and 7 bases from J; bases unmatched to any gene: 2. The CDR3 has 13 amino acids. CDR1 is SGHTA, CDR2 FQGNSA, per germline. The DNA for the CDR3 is TGTGCCAGCAGCTTAGTCCTAGCGGGGGAGCAGTACTTC. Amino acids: CASSLVLAGEQYF.

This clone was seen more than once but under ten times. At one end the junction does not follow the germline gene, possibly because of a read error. The CDR3 nucleotides are TGTTCCAGCAGCTCCCCAGGAGGAGGAGGGCCTGAAGCTTTCTTT. It yields the protein CSSSSPGGGGPEAFF. V is TRBV7-9 and J is TRBJ1-1; D gene unclear. Per germline, CDR1 SEHNR and CDR2 FQNEAQ (reference sequence). The CDR3 is 15 residues long.

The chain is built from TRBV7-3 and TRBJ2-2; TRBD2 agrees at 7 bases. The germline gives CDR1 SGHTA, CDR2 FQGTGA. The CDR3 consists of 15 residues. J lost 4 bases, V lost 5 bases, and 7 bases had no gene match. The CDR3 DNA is TGTGCCAGCAGCCGAGGGACTATTAGCACCGGGGAGCTGTTTTTT. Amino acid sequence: CASSRGTISTGELFF.

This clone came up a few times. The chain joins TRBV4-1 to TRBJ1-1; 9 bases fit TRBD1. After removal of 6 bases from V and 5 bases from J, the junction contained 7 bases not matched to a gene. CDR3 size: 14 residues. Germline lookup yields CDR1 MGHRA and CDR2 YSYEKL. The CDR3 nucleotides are TGCGCCAGCAGTCCCGGACAGGGGATAACTGAAGCTTTCTTT. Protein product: CASSPGQGITEAFF.

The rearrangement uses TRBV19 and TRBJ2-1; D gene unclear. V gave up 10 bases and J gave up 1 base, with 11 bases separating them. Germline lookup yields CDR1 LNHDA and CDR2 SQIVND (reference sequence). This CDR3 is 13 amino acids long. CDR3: CATTPSSYNEQFF. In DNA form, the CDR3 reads TGTGCCACTACCCCCTCGTCCTACAATGAGCAGTTCTTC.

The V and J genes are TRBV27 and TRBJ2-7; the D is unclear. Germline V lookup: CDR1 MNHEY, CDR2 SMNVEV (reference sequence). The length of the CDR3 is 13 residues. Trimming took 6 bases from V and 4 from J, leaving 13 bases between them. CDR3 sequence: CASSFAIGYEQYF. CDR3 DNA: TGTGCCAGCAGCTTCGCTATTGGTTACGAGCAGTACTTC.

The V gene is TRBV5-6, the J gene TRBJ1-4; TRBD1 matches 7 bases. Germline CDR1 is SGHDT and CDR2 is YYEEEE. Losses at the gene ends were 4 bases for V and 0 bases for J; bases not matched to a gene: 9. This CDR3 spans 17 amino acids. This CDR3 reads CASSRSGQRATNEKLFF. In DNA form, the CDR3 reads TGTGCCAGCAGCCGATCGGGACAGAGGGCAACTAATGAAAAACTGTTTTTT.

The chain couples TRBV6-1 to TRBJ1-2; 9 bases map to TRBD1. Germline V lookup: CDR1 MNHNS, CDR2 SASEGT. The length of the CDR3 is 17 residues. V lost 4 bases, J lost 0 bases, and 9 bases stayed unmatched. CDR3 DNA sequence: TGTGCCAGCAGTGGCACAGGGGGCGAAGCTTCTAACTATGGCTACACCTTC. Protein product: CASSGTGGEASNYGYTF.

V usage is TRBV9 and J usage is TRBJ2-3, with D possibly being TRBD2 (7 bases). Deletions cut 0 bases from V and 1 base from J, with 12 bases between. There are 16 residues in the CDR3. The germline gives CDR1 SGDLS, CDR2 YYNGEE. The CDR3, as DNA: TGTGCCAGCAGCGTAGGACGGGGGGCGGGCACAGATACGCAGTATTTT. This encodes CASSVGRGAGTDTQYF.

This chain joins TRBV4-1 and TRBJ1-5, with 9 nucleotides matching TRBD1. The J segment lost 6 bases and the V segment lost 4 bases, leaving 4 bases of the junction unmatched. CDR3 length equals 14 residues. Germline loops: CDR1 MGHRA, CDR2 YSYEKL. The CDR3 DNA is TGCGCCAGCAGCCGGGACAGGGCGACTCAGCCCCAGCATTTT. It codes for CASSRDRATQPQHF.

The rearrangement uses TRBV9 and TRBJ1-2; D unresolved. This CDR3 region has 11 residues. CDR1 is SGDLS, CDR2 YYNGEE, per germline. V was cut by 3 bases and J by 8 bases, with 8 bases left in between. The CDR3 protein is CASSAPEGYTF. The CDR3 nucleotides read TGTGCCAGCAGCGCTCCCGAGGGCTACACCTTC.

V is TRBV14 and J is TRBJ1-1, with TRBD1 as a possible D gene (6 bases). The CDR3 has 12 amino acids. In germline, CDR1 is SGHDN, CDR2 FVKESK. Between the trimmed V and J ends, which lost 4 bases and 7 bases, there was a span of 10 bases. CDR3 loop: CASSLGGGEAFF. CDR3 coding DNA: TGTGCCAGCAGCCTTGGGGGCGGTGAAGCTTTCTTT.

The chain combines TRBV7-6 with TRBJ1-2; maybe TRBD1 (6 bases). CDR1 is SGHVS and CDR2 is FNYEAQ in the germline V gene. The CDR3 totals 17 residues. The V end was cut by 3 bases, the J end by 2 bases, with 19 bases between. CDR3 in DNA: TGTGCCAGCAGCTTTGGACAGAGAACCAGTACCAACTATGGCTACACCTTC. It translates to CASSFGQRTSTNYGYTF.

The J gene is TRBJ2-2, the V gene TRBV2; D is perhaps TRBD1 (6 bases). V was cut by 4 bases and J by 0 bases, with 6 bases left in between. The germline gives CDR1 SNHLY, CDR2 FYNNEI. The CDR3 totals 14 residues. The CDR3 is CASSGTANTGELFF. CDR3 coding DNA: TGTGCCAGCAGTGGGACAGCGAACACCGGGGAGCTGTTTTTT. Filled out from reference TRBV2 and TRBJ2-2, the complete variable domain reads EPEVTQTPSHQVTQMGQEVILRCVPISNHLYFYWYRQILGQKVEFLVSFYNNEISEKSEIFDDQFSVERPDGSNFTLKIRSTKLEDSAMYFCASSGTANTGELFFGEGSRLTVL.

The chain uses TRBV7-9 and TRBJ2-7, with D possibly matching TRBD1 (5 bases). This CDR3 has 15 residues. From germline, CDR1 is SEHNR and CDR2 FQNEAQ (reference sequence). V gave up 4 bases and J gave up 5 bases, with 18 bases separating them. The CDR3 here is CASSSLQVVPDEQYF. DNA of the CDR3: TGTGCCAGCAGCTCCCTACAGGTGGTGCCCGACGAGCAGTACTTC. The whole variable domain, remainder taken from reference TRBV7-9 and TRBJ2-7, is DTGVSQNPRHKITKRGQNVTFRCDPISEHNRLYWYRQTLGQGPEFLTYFQNEAQLEKSRLLSDRFSAERPKGSFSTLEIQRTEQGDSAMYLCASSSLQVVPDEQYFGPGTRLTVT.

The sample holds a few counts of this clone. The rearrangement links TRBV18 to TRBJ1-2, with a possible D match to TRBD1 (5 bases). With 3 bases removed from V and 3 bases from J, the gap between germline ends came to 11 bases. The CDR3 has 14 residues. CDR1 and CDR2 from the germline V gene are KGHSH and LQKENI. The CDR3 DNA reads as TGTGCCAGCTCACCGCCATTACAGGACTATGGCTACACCTTC. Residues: CASSPPLQDYGYTF. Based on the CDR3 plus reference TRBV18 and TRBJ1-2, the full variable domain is NAGVMQNPRHLVRRRGQEARLRCSPMKGHSHVYWYRQLPEEGLKFMVYLQKENIIDESGMPKERFSAEFPKEGPSILRIQQVVRGDSAAYFCASSPPLQDYGYTFGSGTRLTVV.

The chain's CDR3 is CASSDLRLGAYEQYF. As DNA, the CDR3 is TGTGCCAGCAGCGACCTTCGGCTCGGAGCCTACGAGCAGTACTTC. The V call is TRBV6-6, the J call TRBJ2-7, with D uncertain. Germline lookup yields CDR1 MNHNY and CDR2 SVGAGI (reference sequence). Trimming cost V 6 bases and J 2 bases, with 17 bases left between them. The CDR3 extends over 15 amino acids.

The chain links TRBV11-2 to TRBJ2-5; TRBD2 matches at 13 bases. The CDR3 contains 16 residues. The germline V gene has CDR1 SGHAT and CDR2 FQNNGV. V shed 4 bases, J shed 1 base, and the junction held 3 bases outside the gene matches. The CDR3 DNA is TGTGCCAGCAGCTCCAGACTAGCGGGGGGCCAAGAGACCCAGTACTTC. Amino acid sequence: CASSSRLAGGQETQYF.

This CDR3 is CASNKGAVTYNEQFF. DNA for the CDR3: TGTGCCAGCAATAAAGGGGCGGTGACCTACAATGAGCAGTTCTTC. The genes are TRBV5-4 and TRBJ2-1; TRBD1 might be the D (5 bases). The CDR3 consists of 15 residues. Trimming took off 6 bases at V and 2 bases at J, with 15 bases between the two ends. CDR1 is SGHNT and CDR2 is YYREEE in the germline V gene (reference sequence).

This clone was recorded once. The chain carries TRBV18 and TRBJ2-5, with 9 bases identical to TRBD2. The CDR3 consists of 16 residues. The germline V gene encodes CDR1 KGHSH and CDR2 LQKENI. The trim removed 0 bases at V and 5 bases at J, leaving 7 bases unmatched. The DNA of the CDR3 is TGTGCCAGCTCACCACCGTCGAGCGGGGGGCCGGAGACCCAGTACTTC. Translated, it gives CASSPPSSGGPETQYF.

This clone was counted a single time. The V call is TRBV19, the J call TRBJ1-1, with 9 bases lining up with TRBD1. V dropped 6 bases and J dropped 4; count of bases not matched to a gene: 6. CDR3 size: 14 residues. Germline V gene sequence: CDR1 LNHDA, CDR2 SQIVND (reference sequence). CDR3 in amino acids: CASSPGQGGTEAFF. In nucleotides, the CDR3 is TGTGCCAGTAGCCCGGGACAGGGCGGCACTGAAGCTTTCTTT.

The CDR3 sequence: CASGGSLGPQETQYF. The CDR3 nucleotides read TGTGCCAGCGGAGGGTCTCTCGGGCCCCAAGAGACCCAGTACTTC. The chain joins TRBV2 to TRBJ2-5; a possible D gene is TRBD2 (6 bases). Germline values: CDR1 SNHLY, CDR2 FYNNEI. This CDR3 is built from 15 residues. V lost 8 bases and J lost 1, with 17 bases in between. Drawing the rest from reference TRBV2 and TRBJ2-5, the complete variable domain is EPEVTQTPSHQVTQMGQEVILRCVPISNHLYFYWYRQILGQKVEFLVSFYNNEISEKSEIFDDQFSVERPDGSNFTLKIRSTKLEDSAMYFCASGGSLGPQETQYFGPGTRLLVL.

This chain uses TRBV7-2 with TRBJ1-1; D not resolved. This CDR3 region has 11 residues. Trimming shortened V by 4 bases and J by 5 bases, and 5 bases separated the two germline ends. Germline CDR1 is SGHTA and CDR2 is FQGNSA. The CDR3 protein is CASSSHTEAFF. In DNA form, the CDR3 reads TGTGCCAGCAGCTCCCATACTGAAGCTTTCTTT.

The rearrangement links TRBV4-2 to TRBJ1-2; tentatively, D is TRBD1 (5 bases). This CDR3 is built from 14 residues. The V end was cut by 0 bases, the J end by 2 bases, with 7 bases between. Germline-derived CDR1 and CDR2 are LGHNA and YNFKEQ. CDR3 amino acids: CASSQDGGNYGYTF. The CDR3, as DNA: TGTGCCAGCAGCCAAGATGGGGGGAACTATGGCTACACCTTC.

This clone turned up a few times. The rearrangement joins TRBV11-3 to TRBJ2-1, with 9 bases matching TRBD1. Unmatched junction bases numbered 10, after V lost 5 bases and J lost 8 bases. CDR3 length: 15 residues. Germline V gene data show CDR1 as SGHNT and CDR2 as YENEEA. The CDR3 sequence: CASSPTGGEFYEQFF. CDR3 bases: TGTGCCAGCAGCCCAACAGGGGGCGAGTTTTATGAGCAGTTCTTC. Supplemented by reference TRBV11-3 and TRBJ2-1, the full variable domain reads EAGVVQSPRYKIIEKKQPVAFWCNPISGHNTLYWYLQNLGQGPELLIRYENEEAVDDSQLPKDRFSAERLKGVDSTLKIQPAELGDSAVYLCASSPTGGEFYEQFFGPGTRLTVL.

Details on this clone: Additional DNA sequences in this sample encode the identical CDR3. The CDR3 protein is CASSSSLGLAGESGELFF. In DNA, the CDR3 is TGTGCCAGCAGCTCCTCACTCGGACTAGCGGGGGAGTCCGGGGAGCTGTTTTTT. This sequence joins TRBV11-2 and TRBJ2-2; 13 bases fit TRBD2. Losses at the gene ends were 4 bases for V and 6 bases for J; bases not matched to a gene: 11. From germline, CDR1 is SGHAT and CDR2 FQNNGV. The CDR3 runs to 18 residues.

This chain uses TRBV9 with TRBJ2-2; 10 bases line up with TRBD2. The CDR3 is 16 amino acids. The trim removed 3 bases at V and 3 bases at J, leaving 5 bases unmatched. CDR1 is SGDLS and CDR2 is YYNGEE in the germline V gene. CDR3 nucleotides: TGTGCCAGCAGCGCTACTAGCGGGATGGACACCGGGGAGCTGTTTTTT. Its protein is CASSATSGMDTGELFF.